Each of the 11 T cell receptor beta chains below was sequenced from the same sample in a study of OX40 agonist ivuxolimab in advanced cancers. Library generation was performed with the immunoSEQ multiplex PCR assay. Imported from immuneACCESS, the table was reduced by TCRdb to in-frame sequences with V and J called. These copies leave out some clones; in studies compared against another copy, an unresolved V gene accounts for under half, and the cause of the remainder is not known. For this sample the table gives about 80,000 clones, of which roughly 87% were detected only once. Jointly, the top ten make up approximately 0.3% of the sample. Here the sequenced sample was CD4+ or CD8+ T cells sorted from blood, taken in a trial of the OX40 agonist ivuxolimab. Receptor source: an adult with an advanced solid tumor such as melanoma, head and neck, liver or kidney cancer.

The genes are TRBV2 and TRBJ2-7; TRBD1 agrees at 8 bases. Per the germline V gene, CDR1 is SNHLY and CDR2 is FYNNEI. Trimming took 10 bases from V and 3 from J; bases not matched to a gene: 11. The CDR3 has 14 residues. CDR3 protein: CATRKGQGIYEQYF. CDR3 sequence (DNA): TGTGCCACCAGGAAAGGACAGGGAATCTACGAGCAGTACTTC.

J is TRBJ2-5 and V is TRBV5-1; D uncertain. This CDR3 has 14 amino acids. Germline CDR1 is SGHRS and CDR2 is YFSETQ. Deletions cut 4 bases from V and 5 bases from J, with 15 bases between. The CDR3 is CASSPGEATETQYF. The CDR3 nucleotides are TGCGCCAGCAGCCCGGGCGAGGCGACGGAGACCCAGTACTTC.

This clone was counted once. This chain connects TRBV10-3 to TRBJ1-4; D is perhaps TRBD1 (6 bases). CDR1 and CDR2 from the germline V gene are ENHRY and SYGVKD. The CDR3 consists of 14 residues. Trimming shortened V by 6 bases and J by 2 bases, and 10 bases separated the two germline ends. This CDR3 reads CAISLGGTNEKLFF. The CDR3 DNA reads as TGTGCCATCAGCCTAGGGGGGACTAATGAAAAACTGTTTTTT.

V usage is TRBV6-1 and J usage is TRBJ2-1, with 7 bases identical to TRBD1. The V segment lost 7 bases and the J segment 5 bases; nucleotides outside the gene matches: 5. Germline-derived CDR1 and CDR2 are MNHNS and SASEGT. The CDR3 spans 13 residues. DNA of the CDR3: TGTGCCAGCAAGGGACAGAAAAACAATGAGCAGTTCTTC. Its protein is CASKGQKNNEQFF.

The chain has TRBV9 and TRBJ1-1; 10 nucleotides match TRBD1. The CDR3 totals 16 residues. V trimming: 2 bases; J trimming: 9 bases; junction bases outside the gene matches: 13. CDR1 and CDR2 from the germline V gene are SGDLS and YYNGEE. The CDR3, as DNA: TGTGCCAGCAGCGTGGGACAGGGGAGGGGCCCCCGAAAAGCTTTCTTT. Its protein product is CASSVGQGRGPRKAFF.

The rearrangement joins TRBV11-2 to TRBJ1-1; D may be TRBD1 (5 bases). Trimming took off 2 bases at V and 11 bases at J, with 21 bases between the two ends. This CDR3 has 15 amino acids. CDR1 is SGHAT, CDR2 FQNNGV, per germline. CDR3 in amino acids: CASSLYLGVGVGAFF. Here the CDR3 DNA reads TGTGCCAGCAGCTTATACTTAGGGGTGGGGGTCGGGGCTTTCTTT.

V usage is TRBV28 and J usage is TRBJ1-1, with a tentative D call TRBD1 (5 bases). Germline V gene sequence: CDR1 MDHEN, CDR2 SYDVKM. This CDR3 spans 12 amino acids. Trimming took 7 bases from V and 3 from J, leaving 9 bases between them. The CDR3 loop is CASKQEYTEAFF. CDR3 DNA sequence: TGTGCCAGCAAACAGGAATACACTGAAGCTTTCTTT.

This clone appeared once. The CDR3 here is CASTQGVGNQPQHF. The DNA for the CDR3 is TGTGCCAGCACCCAGGGAGTTGGCAATCAGCCCCAGCATTTT. The chain combines TRBV7-8 with TRBJ1-5; tentatively, D is TRBD1 (5 bases). CDR3 length equals 14 residues. V was trimmed by 7 bases and J by 2 bases, leaving 12 bases between them. Germline V gene sequence: CDR1 SGHVS, CDR2 FQNEAQ.

In its sample, this clone was seen a few times. V and J are TRBV19 and TRBJ1-5, with D uncertain. CDR1 LNHDA and CDR2 SQIVND come from the germline V gene (reference sequence). This CDR3 is 13 amino acids long. Trimming removed 5 bases from V and 5 bases from J, with 10 bases in between. CDR3 loop: CASSARIDQPQHF. CDR3 bases: TGTGCCAGTAGTGCGCGGATTGATCAGCCCCAGCATTTT.

The CDR3 region is CAWSVIRGRQETQYF. As DNA, the CDR3 is TGTGCCTGGAGTGTAATCCGGGGACGTCAAGAGACCCAGTACTTC. The rearrangement links TRBV30 to TRBJ2-5, with D possibly being TRBD1 or TRBD2 (5 bases each). The germline CDR1 and CDR2 sequences are GTSNPN and SVGIG (reference sequence). The germline V and J ends were trimmed by 0 bases and 2 bases, with 13 bases remaining between them. The CDR3 loop spans 15 amino acids.

The chain recombines TRBV6-1 with TRBJ1-6; no definite D call. With 4 bases removed from V and 7 bases from J, the gap between germline ends came to 11 bases. The CDR3 contains 14 residues. Germline assignment: CDR1 MNHNS and CDR2 SASEGT. DNA of the CDR3: TGTGCCAGCAGTGTGGAGGGAGGGAATTCACCCCTCCACTTT. It is translated as CASSVEGGNSPLHF.